Described below is a single T cell receptor (beta chain) sequence and its context. Antigen: not known. Together with a sample-barcoded 5' primer, a J-beta primer mix was included in a second PCR lasting about 7 to 12 cycles. Every cDNA molecule carried a tag from a template-switch adaptor bearing 12 random nucleotides. TCRdb re-called the 5' RACE reads with MiXCR, one entry per CDR3 protein. This table holds more than 750,000 distinct CDR3 sequences, about 29% found once. This CDR3 is 15 amino acids long. V gave up 6 bases and J gave up 0 bases, with 14 bases separating them. Germline V gene lookup returns CDR1 SGHRS and CDR2 YFSETQ. This sample is drawn from a study of blood T cells in healthy people across ages. Overall study findings and caveats: With donor CMV status unknown, expanded clonotype changes were possibly confounded.

The same sample was also used in a study of T cells of mothers and their children. That work states: Material was donated by three healthy Caucasian mothers and their six children. Overlap ran slightly, non-significantly higher for related than unrelated mother-child pairs.

This clonotype originated in a woman between 40 and 50 years old in good health. The sample taken for sequencing was blood. This rearrangement joins TRBV5-1 to TRBJ2-3; D tentatively reads TRBD1 or TRBD2 (5 bases each). The CDR3 DNA follows: TGCGCCAGCACTAGAGGGGCAGGGAGCACAGATACGCAGTATTTT. Amino acids: CASTRGAGSTDTQYF.